This T cell receptor (beta chain) was documented in a study of blood T cell repertoires in COVID-19 (dated by TCRdb to the early 2020s). Turning to the overall study: Collaborator samples came from the United States, Italy and Spain and covered acute and convalescent phases of COVID-19. The material from the prospective study consisted of cDNA or gDNA derived from T cells, B-cell-depleted T cells, or PBMCs. Samples came from the ongoing ImmuneRACE study (first 160 participants) plus 1,254 subjects from 6 global collaborators. A de-identified subject ID, COVID-19 status, age in years and sex were almost always included in the sample metadata. The repertoires were released in a freely available public database meant as a resource for research on the immune response to SARS-CoV-2. Subjects who had been exposed to COVID-19, were actively infected with it, or had recovered from it provided the deeply sampled blood TCRbeta repertoires that made up the dataset. Where available, HLA class I and class II types were obtained from metadata supplied by the sample provider rather than from assay-based typing.

TCRbeta CDR3 regions were amplified from genomic DNA using the immunoSEQ Assay, a bias-controlled multiplex PCR. Turning to the authors' computational methods: Nucleated cell counts per sample were estimated from amplification of reference gene primers within the assay. Sequence reads were collapsed and filtered to measure the absolute abundance of every unique TCRbeta CDR3 rearrangement. For each sample, productive Simpson clonality was calculated as the square root of Simpson's diversity index across productive rearrangements. The source is immuneACCESS, and TCRdb retained only in-frame sequences with V and J called. Part of the clones is not carried over; for the studies checked, unresolved V genes explain less than half of this, and the remainder is unexplained. Clone size and the V and J calls come from that table; the DNA yielded D and trimming. In this sample the table shows 200,000 to 300,000 clones, about 90% of which occur a single time. The ten largest clonotypes hold approximately 2.6% of the sample.

About this clone: The target of this receptor is not known. No base-level quality is on record; no much larger clone is a single base apart.

In the germline V gene, CDR1 corresponds to SGDLS and CDR2 to YYNGEE. Trimming removed 0 bases from V and 3 bases from J; the gene matches leave 5 bases unexplained. The CDR3 measures 16 amino acids from cysteine to phenylalanine. Of the read, only the CDR3 DNA is kept; its 48 bases are in frame from base 1. In Seattle, one collaborating source enrolled patients while the infection was active and tracked those patients longitudinally over the course of disease. The collaborating institutions used their own protocols to collect whole blood in K2EDTA tubes. For TCRbeta analysis, collaborators shipped samples as frozen whole blood, isolated PBMCs, or DNA extracted from either of those sample types. Overall results and qualifications from the work: How much clinical and demographic metadata was included differed by source and by participant, and the metadata was provided uncurated.

The chain is made from TRBV9 and TRBJ2-2, with TRBD2 identical over 7 junction bases. Sequencing was performed on peripheral blood. This receptor was obtained from a person aged 18 to 35 with COVID-19, enrolled during active disease. The CDR3 here reads CASSVATAGDTGELFF. The nucleotide sequence reads TGTGCCAGCAGCGTAGCTACGGCGGGAGACACCGGGGAGCTGTTTTTT.